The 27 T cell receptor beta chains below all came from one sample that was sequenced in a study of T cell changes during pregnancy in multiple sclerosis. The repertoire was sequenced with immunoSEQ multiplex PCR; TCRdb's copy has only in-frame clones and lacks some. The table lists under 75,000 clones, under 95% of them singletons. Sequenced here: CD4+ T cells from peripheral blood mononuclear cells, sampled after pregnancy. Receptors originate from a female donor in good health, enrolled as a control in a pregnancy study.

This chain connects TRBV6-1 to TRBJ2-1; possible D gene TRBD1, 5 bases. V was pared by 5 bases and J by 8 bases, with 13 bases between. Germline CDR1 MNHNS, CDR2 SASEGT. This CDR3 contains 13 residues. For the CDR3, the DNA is TGTGCCAGCAGTAAATTATCAGGGTATGAGCAGTTCTTC. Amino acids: CASSKLSGYEQFF.

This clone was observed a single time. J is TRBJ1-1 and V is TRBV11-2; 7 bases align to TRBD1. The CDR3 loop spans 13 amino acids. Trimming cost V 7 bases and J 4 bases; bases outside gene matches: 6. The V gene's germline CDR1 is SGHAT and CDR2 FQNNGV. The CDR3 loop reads CASTATGTTEAFF. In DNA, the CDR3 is TGTGCCAGCACCGCGACAGGGACCACTGAAGCTTTCTTT.

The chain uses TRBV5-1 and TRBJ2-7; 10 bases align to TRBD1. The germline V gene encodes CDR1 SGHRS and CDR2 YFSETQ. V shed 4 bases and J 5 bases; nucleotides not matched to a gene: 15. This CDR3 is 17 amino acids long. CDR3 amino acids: CASSVGGAGTGVNEQYF. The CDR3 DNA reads TGCGCCAGCAGCGTGGGGGGGGCCGGGACAGGGGTGAACGAGCAGTACTTC. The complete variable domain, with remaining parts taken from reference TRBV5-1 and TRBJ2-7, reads KAGVTQTPRYLIKTRGQQVTLSCSPISGHRSVSWYQQTPGQGLQFLFEYFSETQRNKGNFPGRFSGRQFSNSRSEMNVSTLELGDSALYLCASSVGGAGTGVNEQYFGPGTRLTVT.

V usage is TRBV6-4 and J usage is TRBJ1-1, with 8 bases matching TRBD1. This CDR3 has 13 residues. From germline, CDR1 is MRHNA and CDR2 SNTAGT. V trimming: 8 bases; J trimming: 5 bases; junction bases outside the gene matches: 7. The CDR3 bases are TGTGCCAGCGCGCACCGGACAGGGACTGAAGCTTTCTTT. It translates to CASAHRTGTEAFF.

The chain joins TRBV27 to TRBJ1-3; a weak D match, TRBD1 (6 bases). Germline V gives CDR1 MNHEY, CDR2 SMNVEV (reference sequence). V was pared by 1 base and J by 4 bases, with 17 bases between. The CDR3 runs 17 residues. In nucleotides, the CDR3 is TGTGCCAGCAGTTTATTCGCCTTACAGGGTGCGGGAAACACCATATATTTT. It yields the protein CASSLFALQGAGNTIYF.

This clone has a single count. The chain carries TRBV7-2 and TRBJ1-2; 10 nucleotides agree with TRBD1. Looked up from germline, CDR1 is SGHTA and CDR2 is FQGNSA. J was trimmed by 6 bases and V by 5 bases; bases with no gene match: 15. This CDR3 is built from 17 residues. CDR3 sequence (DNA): TGTGCCAGCAGCCGGACAGGGGGGAGATTGAGTAGGGATGGCTACACCTTC. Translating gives CASSRTGGRLSRDGYTF.

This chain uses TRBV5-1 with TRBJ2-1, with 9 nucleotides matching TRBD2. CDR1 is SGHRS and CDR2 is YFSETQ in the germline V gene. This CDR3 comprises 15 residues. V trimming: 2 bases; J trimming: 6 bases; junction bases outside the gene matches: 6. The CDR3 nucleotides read TGCGCCAGCAGCTTAAGCGGGGGGCCTAGCAATGAGCAGTTCTTC. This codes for CASSLSGGPSNEQFF.

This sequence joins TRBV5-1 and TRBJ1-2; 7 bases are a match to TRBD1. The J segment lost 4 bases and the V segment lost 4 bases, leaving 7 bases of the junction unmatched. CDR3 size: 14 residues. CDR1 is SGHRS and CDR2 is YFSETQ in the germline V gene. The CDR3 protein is CASSPGTASYGYTF. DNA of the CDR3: TGCGCCAGCAGCCCCGGGACAGCCAGCTATGGCTACACCTTC.

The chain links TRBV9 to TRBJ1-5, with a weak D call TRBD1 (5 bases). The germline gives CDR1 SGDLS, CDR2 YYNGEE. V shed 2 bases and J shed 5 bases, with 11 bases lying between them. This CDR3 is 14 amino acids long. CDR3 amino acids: CASSVQGEDQPQHF. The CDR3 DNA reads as TGTGCCAGCAGCGTTCAAGGGGAAGATCAGCCCCAGCATTTT.

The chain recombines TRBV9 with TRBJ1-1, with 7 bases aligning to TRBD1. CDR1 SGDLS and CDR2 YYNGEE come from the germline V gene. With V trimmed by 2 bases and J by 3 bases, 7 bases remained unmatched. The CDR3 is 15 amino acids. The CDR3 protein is CASSVRDRHDTEAFF. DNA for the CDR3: TGTGCCAGCAGCGTCCGGGACAGACACGACACTGAAGCTTTCTTT.

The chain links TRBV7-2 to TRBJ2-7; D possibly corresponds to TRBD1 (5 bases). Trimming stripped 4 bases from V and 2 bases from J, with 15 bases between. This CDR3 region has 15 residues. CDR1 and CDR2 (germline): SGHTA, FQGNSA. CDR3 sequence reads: CASSSQTDSPYEQYF. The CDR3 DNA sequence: TGTGCCAGCAGCTCTCAGACAGATTCCCCCTACGAGCAGTACTTC.

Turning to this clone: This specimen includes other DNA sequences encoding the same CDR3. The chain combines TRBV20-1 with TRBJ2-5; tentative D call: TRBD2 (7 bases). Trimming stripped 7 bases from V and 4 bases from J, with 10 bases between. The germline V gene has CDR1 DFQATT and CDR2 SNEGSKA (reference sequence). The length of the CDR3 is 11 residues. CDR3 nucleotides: TGCAGTGGAGGGGGGGGAGAGACCCAGTACTTC. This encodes CSGGGGETQYF.

The CDR3 reads CSVAGTGGYYGYTF. For the CDR3, the DNA is TGCAGCGTGGCCGGGACAGGGGGTTACTATGGCTACACCTTC. The rearrangement uses TRBV29-1 and TRBJ1-2; 11 positions agree with TRBD1. The CDR3 totals 14 residues. Germline CDR1 SQVTM, CDR2 ANQGSEA. The junction had 6 bases not matched to a gene; V was cut back by 6 bases and J by 3 bases.

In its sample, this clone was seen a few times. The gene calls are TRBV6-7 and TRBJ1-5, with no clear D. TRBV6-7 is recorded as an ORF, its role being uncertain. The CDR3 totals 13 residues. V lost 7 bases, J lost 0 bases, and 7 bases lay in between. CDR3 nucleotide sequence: TGTGCCAGCACCGGGTTTAGCAATCAGCCCCAGCATTTT. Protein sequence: CASTGFSNQPQHF.

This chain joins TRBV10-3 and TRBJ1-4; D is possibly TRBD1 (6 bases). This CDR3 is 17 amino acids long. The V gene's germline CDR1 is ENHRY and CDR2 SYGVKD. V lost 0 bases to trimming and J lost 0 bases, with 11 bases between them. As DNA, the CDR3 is TGTGCCATCAGTGAGTCGACACCAGGGGCAACTAATGAAAAACTGTTTTTT. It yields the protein CAISESTPGATNEKLFF.

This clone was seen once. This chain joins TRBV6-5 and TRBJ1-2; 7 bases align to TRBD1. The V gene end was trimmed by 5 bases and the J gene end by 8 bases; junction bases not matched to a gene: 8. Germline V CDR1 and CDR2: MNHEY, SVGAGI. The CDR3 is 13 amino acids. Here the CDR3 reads CASSTGVTRGYTF. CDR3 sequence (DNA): TGTGCCAGCAGTACAGGGGTTACTCGGGGCTACACCTTC.

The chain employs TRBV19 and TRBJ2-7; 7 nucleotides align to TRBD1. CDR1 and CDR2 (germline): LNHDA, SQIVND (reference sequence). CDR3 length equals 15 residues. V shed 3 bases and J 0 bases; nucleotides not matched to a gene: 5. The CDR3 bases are TGTGCCAGTAGTATTCGGGGACAGAGCTCCTACGAGCAGTACTTC. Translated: CASSIRGQSSYEQYF.

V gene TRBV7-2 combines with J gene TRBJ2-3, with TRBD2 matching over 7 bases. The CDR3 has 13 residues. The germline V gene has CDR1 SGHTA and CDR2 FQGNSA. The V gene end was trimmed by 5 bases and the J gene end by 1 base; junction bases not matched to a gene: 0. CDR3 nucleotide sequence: TGTGCCAGCAGCCGGGGGGGCACAGATACGCAGTATTTT. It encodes CASSRGGTDTQYF.

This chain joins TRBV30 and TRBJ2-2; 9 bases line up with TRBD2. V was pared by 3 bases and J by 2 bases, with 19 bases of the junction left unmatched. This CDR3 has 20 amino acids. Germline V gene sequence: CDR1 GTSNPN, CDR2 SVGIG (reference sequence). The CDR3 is CAWRGGSGGYFFTNTGELFF. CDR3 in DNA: TGTGCCTGGAGGGGTGGGAGCGGGGGGTACTTCTTTACTAACACCGGGGAGCTGTTTTTT.

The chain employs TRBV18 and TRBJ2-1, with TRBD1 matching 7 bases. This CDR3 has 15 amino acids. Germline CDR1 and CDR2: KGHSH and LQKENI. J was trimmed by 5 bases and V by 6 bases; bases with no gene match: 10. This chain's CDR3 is CASSPRQGSNNEQFF. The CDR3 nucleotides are TGTGCCAGCTCGCCTAGACAGGGATCGAACAATGAGCAGTTCTTC.

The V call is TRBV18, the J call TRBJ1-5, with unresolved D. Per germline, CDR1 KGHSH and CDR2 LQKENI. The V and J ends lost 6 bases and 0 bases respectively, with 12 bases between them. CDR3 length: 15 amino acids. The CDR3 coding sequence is TGTGCCAGCTCCCCGGCTGCGGTTAGCAATCAGCCCCAGCATTTT. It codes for CASSPAAVSNQPQHF.

The CDR3 is CAISKGQPNLNSPLHF. The CDR3 nucleotides read TGTGCCATCAGCAAGGGACAGCCGAACCTTAATTCACCCCTCCACTTT. The chain links TRBV10-3 to TRBJ1-6, with 7 bases matching TRBD1. J gave up 6 bases and V 6 bases, and 11 bases lay outside the gene matches. The CDR3 extends over 16 amino acids. The V gene's germline CDR1 is ENHRY and CDR2 SYGVKD.

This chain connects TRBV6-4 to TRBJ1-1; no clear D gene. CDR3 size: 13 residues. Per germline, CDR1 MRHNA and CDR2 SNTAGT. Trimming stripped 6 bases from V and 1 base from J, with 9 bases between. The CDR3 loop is CASSQSGNTEAFF. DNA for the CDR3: TGTGCCAGCAGCCAATCAGGGAACACTGAAGCTTTCTTT.

The CDR3 spells CAWSRDRGTVESGNTIYF. Written as DNA, the CDR3 is TGTGCCTGGAGTAGGGACAGGGGGACGGTGGAATCTGGAAACACCATATATTTT. The chain employs TRBV30 and TRBJ1-3; 11 bases line up with TRBD1. Germline CDR1 is GTSNPN and CDR2 is SVGIG (reference sequence). V lost 2 bases and J lost 1; bases outside the gene matches: 10. The CDR3 spans 18 residues.

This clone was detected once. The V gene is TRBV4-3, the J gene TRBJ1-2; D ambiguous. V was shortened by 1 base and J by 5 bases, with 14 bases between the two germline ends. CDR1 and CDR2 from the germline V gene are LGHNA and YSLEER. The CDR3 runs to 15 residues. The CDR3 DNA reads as TGCGCCAGCAGCCAAGGGTGGAGGGTTCCGTATGGCTACACCTTC. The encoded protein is CASSQGWRVPYGYTF.

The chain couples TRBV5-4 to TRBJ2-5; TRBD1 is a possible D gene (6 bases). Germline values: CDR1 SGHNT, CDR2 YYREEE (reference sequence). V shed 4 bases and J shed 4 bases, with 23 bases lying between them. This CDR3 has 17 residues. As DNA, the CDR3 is TGTGCCAGCAGCGCGAGGGTCCAGGGGCGCAGGCTAGAGACCCAGTACTTC. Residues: CASSARVQGRRLETQYF.

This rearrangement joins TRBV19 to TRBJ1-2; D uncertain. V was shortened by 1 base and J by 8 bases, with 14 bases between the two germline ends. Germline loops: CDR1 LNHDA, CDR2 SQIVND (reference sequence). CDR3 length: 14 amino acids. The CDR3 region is CASSIGRQRRGYTF. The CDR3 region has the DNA TGTGCCAGTAGTATAGGACGACAAAGGAGGGGCTACACCTTC.